These T cell receptor beta chains were read from a single sample in a study of cytomegalovirus exposure and HLA in healthy donors. Assay used: immunoSEQ multiplex PCR; TCRdb lists only in-frame clones, some missing. The table includes 190,000 or so clones, about 85% detected once. The sequencing input was PBMCs. These receptors all come from a woman between 50 and 59 years old in good health and CMV-seropositive. The CDR3 runs from the conserved cysteine through the conserved F or W.

TRBJ1-2 TRBV18 CASSPRGRGTNYGYTF
TRBJ1-5 TRBV19 CASSPGTGGLLSNQPQHF
TRBJ1-1 TRBV18 CASSPLSSATQMNTEAFF
TRBJ1-1 TRBV28 CASSPPVEGGTEAFF
TRBJ1-1 TRBV9 CASSPRTAQNTEAFF
TRBJ1-2 TRBV5-1 CASSLTQGRGYTF
TRBJ1-1 TRBV2 CASSEQGIEHTEAFF
TRBJ2-7 TRBV25-1 CASRGSGTAYEQYF
TRBJ2-7 TRBV7-3 CASSATGSPFYEQYF
TRBJ2-1 TRBV5-1 CASGSDRVYEQFF
TRBJ1-4 TRBV2 CASRYRVTNEKLFF
TRBJ2-1 TRBV5-4 CASSPTLAGVAGEQFF
TRBJ1-6 TRBV9 CASRGQGELGNSPLHF
TRBJ1-4 TRBV4-2 CASSQDGTGLNEKLFF
TRBJ2-4 TRBV7-2 CASRPGTGDRYF
TRBJ1-2 TRBV19 CASSIQGQGLAF
TRBJ1-1 TRBV11-3 CASSFGGAVATEAFF
TRBJ1-1 TRBV9 CASSNMNTEAFF
TRBJ2-7 TRBV28 CASGPGGGEDYEQYF
TRBJ1-3 TRBV29-1 CSVELTNSGNTIYF
TRBJ2-5 TRBV19 CASSRTSGGAAQYF
TRBJ1-5 TRBV18 CASSPAGQARQPQHF
TRBJ1-5 TRBV6-6 CASSYGSGGNQPQHF
TRBJ2-3 TRBV7-8 CASSLVWTGGGTDTQYF
TRBJ2-7 TRBV19 CASSIQGRRTYEQYF
TRBJ1-2 TRBV2 CASSEWVATYGYTF
TRBJ1-1 TRBV19 CASSEEVQNTEAFF
TRBJ2-3 TRBV5-1 CASSLDLEGASTDTQYF
TRBJ1-1 TRBV12-1 CASSFVGEGKPNTEAFF
TRBJ1-4 TRBV5-1 CASSLTHSTNEKLFF
TRBJ2-7 TRBV7-9 CASSAGQGAYEQYF
TRBJ2-2 TRBV4-1 CASSQEPGVNTGELFF
TRBJ1-1 TRBV7-9 CASRPPSGERNTEAFF
TRBJ1-1 TRBV2 CASSEEGSNTEAFF
TRBJ1-4 TRBV4-2 CASSQDGANEKLFF
TRBJ2-5 TRBV18 CASSPRQYNTGETQYF
TRBJ1-1 TRBV5-1 CASSLGQGPPEAFF
TRBJ2-7 TRBV7-7 CASSLSWDRVDEQYF
TRBJ2-7 TRBV5-4 CASRENRESSYEQYF
TRBJ1-2 TRBV10-3 CAISEGQGFGYTF
TRBJ2-3 TRBV5-4 CASSLAGGAGDTQYF
TRBJ1-1 TRBV10-3 CAISESMDTPVGTEAFF
TRBJ2-7 TRBV30 CAWTRTEAYEQYF
TRBJ1-2 TRBV19 CASSSRRGANYGYTF
TRBJ1-1 TRBV27 CASSLSTTGQKSFF
TRBJ1-2 TRBV13 CASSLRPGQGYYGYTF
TRBJ1-6 TRBV4-2 CASSQDRGKESPLHF
TRBJ2-7 TRBV19 CASSIGQDYEQYF
TRBJ1-2 TRBV4-1 CASSQQGAYYGYTF
TRBJ2-7 TRBV5-1 CASSLAPGTQYEQYF
TRBJ2-7 TRBV6-5 CASSYSRRGPNEQYF
TRBJ2-1 TRBV6-5 CASSLQGGGYNEQFF
TRBJ2-1 TRBV7-3 CASSPTSGLAGDNEQFF
TRBJ2-5 TRBV2 CASSLLRQGATGQYF
TRBJ2-7 TRBV7-3 CASSLDGTGGEQYF
TRBJ1-2 TRBV7-2 CASSLGTGPRYGYTF
NA TRBV27 CASSFSARGSYEQYF